Listed here are 22 T cell receptor beta chains from one sample, sequenced in a study of cytomegalovirus exposure and HLA in healthy donors. PCR primers comprised 60 Vbeta and 13 Jbeta primers. Clones were sequenced by immunoSEQ multiplex PCR, and TCRdb holds only the in-frame ones, with some missing. The table shows roughly 110,000 clones, with 65% to 90% occurring only once. Sequencing was carried out using PBMCs. The receptor source for this set is a man between 45 and 60 years old in good health and CMV-seronegative.

The J gene is TRBJ2-3, the V gene TRBV7-2; 11 bases align to TRBD2. Germline-derived CDR1 and CDR2 are SGHTA and FQGNSA. The CDR3 runs to 16 residues. The ends lost 3 bases at V and 2 bases at J; junction bases unmatched: 4. This CDR3 reads CASSFVLAGVTDTQYF. In DNA form, the CDR3 reads TGTGCCAGCAGCTTTGTACTAGCGGGGGTCACAGATACGCAGTATTTT.

CDR3 sequence: CASSQGRTRGNSPLHF. The CDR3 DNA is TGCGCCAGCAGCCAAGGTCGGACGCGGGGTAATTCACCCCTCCACTTT. The chain uses TRBV4-1 and TRBJ1-6; D is ambiguous. Germline V CDR1 and CDR2: MGHRA, YSYEKL. V was cut by 1 base and J by 6 bases, with 13 bases left in between. The CDR3 is made up of 16 amino acids.

The rearrangement uses TRBV4-3 and TRBJ2-3; D is perhaps TRBD2 (5 bases). Germline V gives CDR1 LGHNA, CDR2 YSLEER. V lost 0 bases and J lost 2, with 9 bases in between. The CDR3 runs to 15 residues. In DNA, the CDR3 is TGCGCCAGCAGCCAAGATCGAGGGCCCACAGATACGCAGTATTTT. This codes for CASSQDRGPTDTQYF.

This chain connects TRBV27 to TRBJ1-1; D may be TRBD1 (5 bases). The ends were cut back, 5 bases at V and 5 bases at J, with 18 bases in the middle. The germline V gene has CDR1 MNHEY and CDR2 SMNVEV (reference sequence). The CDR3 has 15 residues. CDR3 sequence reads: CASSEWAGGRTEAFF. The DNA of the CDR3 is TGTGCCAGCAGTGAGTGGGCGGGGGGAAGGACTGAAGCTTTCTTT.

V usage is TRBV5-4 and J usage is TRBJ1-1; weak D call: TRBD1 (6 bases). Trimming shortened V by 2 bases and J by 7 bases, and 18 bases separated the two germline ends. Germline-derived CDR1 and CDR2 are SGHNT and YYREEE (reference sequence). The CDR3 contains 15 residues. This chain's CDR3 is CASSFWDMMRSEAFF. In nucleotides, the CDR3 is TGTGCCAGCAGCTTTTGGGACATGATGAGAAGTGAAGCTTTCTTT.

This chain uses TRBV18 with TRBJ1-4, with D tentatively TRBD1 (5 bases). The germline gives CDR1 KGHSH, CDR2 LQKENI. This CDR3 spans 16 amino acids. V was pared by 0 bases and J by 7 bases, with 15 bases between. This CDR3 reads CASSPPSRRRGEKLFF. The CDR3 coding sequence is TGTGCCAGCTCACCACCGTCAAGGCGAAGGGGTGAAAAACTGTTTTTT.

This rearrangement joins TRBV4-1 to TRBJ1-1; D call uncertain. This CDR3 spans 15 amino acids. Germline V gene lookup returns CDR1 MGHRA and CDR2 YSYEKL. V was clipped by 4 bases and J by 4 bases, with 16 bases between them. The CDR3 loop reads CASSPAWRGSTEAFF. CDR3 in DNA: TGCGCCAGCAGCCCCGCCTGGCGAGGGAGCACTGAAGCTTTCTTT.

In its sample, this clone was seen once. The junction departs from the called germline gene at one end, perhaps through a read error. The chain has TRBV4-2 and TRBJ1-2; D remains ambiguous. CDR3 length: 13 residues. Germline V lookup: CDR1 LGHNA, CDR2 YNFKEQ. The CDR3: CASSQDLRLWVLF. CDR3 nucleotides: TGTGCCAGCAGCCAAGATTTGAGACTTTGGGTTCTGTTC.

In regard to this clone: This same CDR3 is encoded by further DNA sequences in the sample. This chain joins TRBV14 and TRBJ1-3; unclear D gene. CDR1 and CDR2 (germline): SGHDN, FVKESK. The CDR3 spans 15 residues. The V end was cut by 4 bases, the J end by 2 bases, with 12 bases between. The CDR3 loop reads CASSPRGNTGNTIYF. The DNA of the CDR3 is TGTGCCAGCAGCCCCCGGGGAAATACTGGAAACACCATATATTTT.

The DNA of the CDR3 is TGTGCCAGCAGCGAAAGCCCTGGTCAGCCCCAGCATTTT. Amino acid sequence: CASSESPGQPQHF. The chain carries TRBV9 and TRBJ1-5; D gene unclear. The germline gives CDR1 SGDLS, CDR2 YYNGEE. There are 13 residues in the CDR3. The V end lost 3 bases, the J end lost 6 bases, and 10 bases lay between the germline ends.

The chain recombines TRBV6-5 with TRBJ1-4; D call uncertain. The CDR3 length is 14 residues. The germline V and J ends were trimmed by 6 bases and 5 bases, with 13 bases remaining between them. CDR1 is MNHEY, CDR2 SVGAGI, per germline. CDR3 sequence reads: CASSRVGANEKLFF. The CDR3 coding sequence is TGTGCCAGCAGCCGGGTCGGCGCCAATGAAAAACTGTTTTTT.

The gene calls are TRBV7-2 and TRBJ2-2, with 11 bases aligning to TRBD1. V lost 7 bases and J lost 1; bases outside the gene matches: 5. Germline V lookup: CDR1 SGHTA, CDR2 FQGNSA. The CDR3 is made up of 16 amino acids. CDR3: CASTPGTGGNTGELFF. The CDR3 region has the DNA TGTGCCAGCACCCCAGGGACAGGGGGGAACACCGGGGAGCTGTTTTTT.

The V and J genes are TRBV28 and TRBJ2-6; 9 bases match TRBD1. V was clipped by 8 bases and J by 2 bases; unmatched bases: 7. The CDR3 consists of 16 residues. CDR1 and CDR2 from the germline V gene are MDHEN and SYDVKM. CDR3 amino acids: CASWGQGVPGANVLTF. DNA of the CDR3: TGTGCCAGCTGGGGACAGGGCGTACCTGGGGCCAACGTCCTGACTTTC.

The rearrangement joins TRBV19 to TRBJ2-4; perhaps TRBD2 as D (5 bases). The CDR3 extends over 13 amino acids. CDR1 is LNHDA, CDR2 SQIVND, per germline (reference sequence). The V end lost 8 bases, the J end lost 5 bases, and 13 bases lay between the germline ends. The CDR3 coding sequence is TGTGCCAGTGGACCCGGAGGCGAAAACATTCAGTACTTC. Its protein product is CASGPGGENIQYF.

J is TRBJ2-1 and V is TRBV28; 9 bases match TRBD2. CDR1 MDHEN and CDR2 SYDVKM come from the germline V gene. V dropped 6 bases and J dropped 2; count of bases not matched to a gene: 5. The CDR3 is made up of 15 amino acids. The CDR3 DNA reads as TGTGCCAGCAGCCCCCAGCGGGGGGCCTACAATGAGCAGTTCTTC. Its protein is CASSPQRGAYNEQFF.

This rearrangement joins TRBV7-2 to TRBJ2-2, with 10 bases matching TRBD2. Germline loops: CDR1 SGHTA, CDR2 FQGNSA. Unmatched junction bases numbered 4, after V lost 5 bases and J lost 1 base. The CDR3 extends over 16 amino acids. CDR3 DNA sequence: TGTGCCAGCAGCATATCTAGCGGGGGGAACACCGGGGAGCTGTTTTTT. Protein sequence: CASSISSGGNTGELFF.

This rearrangement joins TRBV12-5 to TRBJ2-3, with 7 bases lining up with TRBD2. Losses at the gene ends were 5 bases for V and 6 bases for J; bases not matched to a gene: 11. Germline V lookup: CDR1 LGHNT, CDR2 FRNRAP. There are 15 residues in the CDR3. In DNA, the CDR3 is TGTGCTAGTGGTCCCCGGACTAGATTGGCTGATACGCAGTATTTT. This gives the protein CASGPRTRLADTQYF. The variable domain in full, completed from reference TRBV12-5 and TRBJ2-3, reads DARVTQTPRHKVTEMGQEVTMRCQPILGHNTVFWYRQTMMQGLELLAYFRNRAPLDDSGMPKDRFSAEMPDATLATLKIQPSEPRDSAVYFCASGPRTRLADTQYFGPGTRLTVL.

The CDR3 DNA is TGTGCCAGCAGCGTAGGACGTGGTGGGGCTAGCGGGGTTGCCTTGGGCAATGAGCAGTTCTTC. This codes for CASSVGRGGASGVALGNEQFF. This chain connects TRBV9 to TRBJ2-1; 9 bases align to TRBD2. This CDR3 spans 21 amino acids. The germline V gene encodes CDR1 SGDLS and CDR2 YYNGEE. V shed 0 bases and J 6 bases; nucleotides not matched to a gene: 22.

V usage is TRBV19 and J usage is TRBJ2-5; the D gene is possibly TRBD1 (6 bases). Looked up from germline, CDR1 is LNHDA and CDR2 is SQIVND (reference sequence). The CDR3 covers 14 residues. Trimming removed 7 bases at V and 3 bases at J, with 15 bases between. CDR3 loop: CASTRGFGKETQYF. CDR3 nucleotides: TGTGCCAGTACCAGGGGATTCGGAAAAGAGACCCAGTACTTC.

V gene TRBV18 combines with J gene TRBJ1-1; TRBD1 might be the D (5 bases). Germline CDR1 reads KGHSH; CDR2 reads LQKENI. The V gene lost 6 bases and the J gene lost 7 bases, with 9 bases spanning the gap. The CDR3 consists of 11 residues. The CDR3: CASSGGGEAFF. CDR3 DNA: TGTGCCAGCTCGGGGGGTGGTGAAGCTTTCTTT. Together with reference TRBV18 and TRBJ1-1, the CDR3 gives the full variable domain: NAGVMQNPRHLVRRRGQEARLRCSPMKGHSHVYWYRQLPEEGLKFMVYLQKENIIDESGMPKERFSAEFPKEGPSILRIQQVVRGDSAAYFCASSGGGEAFFGQGTRLTVV.

The chain is built from TRBV6-6 and TRBJ2-7; 8 bases line up with TRBD1. The ends lost 0 bases at V and 2 bases at J; junction bases unmatched: 3. Per the germline V gene, CDR1 is MNHNY and CDR2 is SVGAGI (reference sequence). The CDR3 runs 15 residues. The chain's CDR3 is CASSYSGTGTYEQYF. As DNA, the CDR3 is TGTGCCAGCAGTTACTCGGGGACAGGAACCTACGAGCAGTACTTC.

The chain uses TRBV5-5 and TRBJ1-3, with D tentatively TRBD1 (5 bases). Per germline, CDR1 SGHKS and CDR2 YYEKEE (reference sequence). V was shortened by 0 bases and J by 0 bases, with 7 bases between the two germline ends. The CDR3 consists of 15 residues. The CDR3: CASSLGQISGNTIYF. CDR3 DNA sequence: TGTGCCAGCAGCTTGGGACAGATCTCTGGAAACACCATATATTTT.